The following is a TCR beta chain sequence with its context. As yet, its antigen is unknown. This sample stems from a study of cytomegalovirus exposure and HLA in healthy donors. Overall study results and limits: Later analysis showed TCR association rates varying by HLA locus, highest for DRB1 and lowest for HLA-C. There were about 160 TCR beta chains listed as cytomegalovirus-associated. A prior analysis recorded that most TCR beta V segments were productive about 87% or about 30% of the time.

V trimming: 4 bases; J trimming: 6 bases; junction bases outside the gene matches: 12. CDR1 is SGHNT and CDR2 is YYREEE in the germline V gene (reference sequence). The CDR3 loop spans 17 amino acids. The PCR ran on 60 Vbeta and 13 Jbeta primers. Authors' methods: It was a later analysis that counted roughly 79 million unique TCR beta chains, of which 8.5 million to 12 million were shared. Here immunoSEQ multiplex PCR was the method, and the copy in TCRdb shows in-frame clones only, minus some. V and J calls plus clone size are reproduced from that table; the DNA served to infer D and trimming. The table lists around 28,000 clones, approximately 87% of them singletons.

The sequenced sample consisted of PBMCs. This chain joins TRBV5-4 and TRBJ2-2; TRBD1 matches at 10 bases. The TCR sequence derives from a boy between 10 and 17 years old in good health and CMV-seronegative. In DNA, the CDR3 is TGTGCCAGCAGCCCCGGTGGTGGACAGGGGGGCTCCGGGGAGCTGTTTTTT. It codes for CASSPGGGQGGSGELFF.